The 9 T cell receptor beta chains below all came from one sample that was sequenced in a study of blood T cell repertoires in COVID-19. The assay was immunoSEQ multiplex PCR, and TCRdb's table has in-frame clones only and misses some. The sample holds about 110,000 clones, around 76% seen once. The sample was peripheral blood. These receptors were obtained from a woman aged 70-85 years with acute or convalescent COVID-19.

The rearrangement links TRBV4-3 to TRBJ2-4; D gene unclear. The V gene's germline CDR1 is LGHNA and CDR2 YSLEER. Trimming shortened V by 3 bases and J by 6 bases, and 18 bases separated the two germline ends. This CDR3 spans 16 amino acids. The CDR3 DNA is TGCGCCAGCAGCCATTCATCTCAGTCAGGCAGAAACATTCAGTACTTC. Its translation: CASSHSSQSGRNIQYF.

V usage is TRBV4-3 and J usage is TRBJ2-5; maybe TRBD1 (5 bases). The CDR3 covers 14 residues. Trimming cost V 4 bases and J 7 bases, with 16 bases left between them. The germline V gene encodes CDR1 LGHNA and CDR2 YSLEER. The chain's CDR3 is CASSLGKGMGTQYF. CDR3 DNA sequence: TGCGCCAGCAGCCTGGGGAAGGGGATGGGGACCCAGTACTTC.

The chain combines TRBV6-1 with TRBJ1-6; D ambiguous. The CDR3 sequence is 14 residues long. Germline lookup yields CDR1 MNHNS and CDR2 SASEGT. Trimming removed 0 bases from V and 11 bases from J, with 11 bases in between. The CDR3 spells CASSEAREGTPLHF. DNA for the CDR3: TGTGCCAGCAGTGAAGCGCGGGAGGGAACACCCCTCCACTTT.

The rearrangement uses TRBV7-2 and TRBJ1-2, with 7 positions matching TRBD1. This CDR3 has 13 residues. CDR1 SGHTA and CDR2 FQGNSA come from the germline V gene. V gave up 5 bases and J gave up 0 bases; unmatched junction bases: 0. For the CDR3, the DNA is TGTGCCAGCAGCGACAGGGCTAACTATGGCTACACCTTC. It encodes CASSDRANYGYTF.

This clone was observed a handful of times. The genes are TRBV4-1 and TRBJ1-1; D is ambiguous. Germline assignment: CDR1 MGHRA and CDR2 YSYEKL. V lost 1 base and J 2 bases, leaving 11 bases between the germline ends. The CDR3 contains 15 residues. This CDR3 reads CASSQVLRGNTEAFF. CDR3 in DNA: TGCGCCAGCAGCCAAGTACTCAGAGGAAACACTGAAGCTTTCTTT.

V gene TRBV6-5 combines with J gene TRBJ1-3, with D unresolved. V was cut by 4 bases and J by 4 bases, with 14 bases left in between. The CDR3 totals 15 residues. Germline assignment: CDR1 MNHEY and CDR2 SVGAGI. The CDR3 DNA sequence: TGTGCCAGCAGTTCGGGAGTCAATCTAGGAAACACCATATATTTT. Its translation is CASSSGVNLGNTIYF.

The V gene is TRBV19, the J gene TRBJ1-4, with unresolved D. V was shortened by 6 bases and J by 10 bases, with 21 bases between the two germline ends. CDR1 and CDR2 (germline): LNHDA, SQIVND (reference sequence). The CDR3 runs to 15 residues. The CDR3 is CASRLIGLKEGKLFF. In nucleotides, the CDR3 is TGTGCCAGTAGGCTCATCGGGCTAAAAGAGGGAAAACTGTTTTTT.

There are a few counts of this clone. The CDR3 protein is CAISSTGDGEQYF. CDR3 DNA sequence: TGTGCCATCAGTTCGACAGGGGATGGGGAGCAGTACTTC. This chain uses TRBV10-3 with TRBJ2-7; 8 bases agree with TRBD1. V was clipped by 5 bases and J by 7 bases; unmatched bases: 7. This CDR3 comprises 13 residues. CDR1 ENHRY and CDR2 SYGVKD come from the germline V gene.

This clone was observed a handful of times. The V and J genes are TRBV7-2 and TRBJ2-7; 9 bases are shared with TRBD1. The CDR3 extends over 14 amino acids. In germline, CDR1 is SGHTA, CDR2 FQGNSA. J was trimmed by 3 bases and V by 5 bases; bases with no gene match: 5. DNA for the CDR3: TGTGCCAGCAGCATAGAGACAGGGGGCTACGAGCAGTACTTC. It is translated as CASSIETGGYEQYF. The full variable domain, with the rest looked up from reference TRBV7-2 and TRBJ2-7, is GAGVSQSPSNKVTEKGKDVELRCDPISGHTALYWYRQSLGQGLEFLIYFQGNSAPDKSGLPSDRFSAERTGGSVSTLTIQRTQQEDSAVYLCASSIETGGYEQYFGPGTRLTVT.